This section outlines one T cell receptor (beta chain) sequence together with its context. The target antigen is unknown. Per the germline V gene, CDR1 is SGHRS and CDR2 is YFSETQ. There are 14 residues in the CDR3. V was pared by 0 bases and J by 7 bases, with 8 bases between. This record belongs to a study of cytomegalovirus exposure and HLA in healthy donors. Broader study findings: The sole available immune exposure information was CMV serostatus. A previous analysis found most TCR beta V segments productive roughly 87% or roughly 30% of the time. A list of 150 or so TCR beta chains associated with cytomegalovirus was given. The authors later linked a missense DCLRE1C variant to TCR beta V- and J-gene trimming.

The PCR was carried out with 60 Vbeta primers and 13 Jbeta primers. This table comes from immunoSEQ multiplex PCR, and its TCRdb copy is limited to in-frame clones, with some not included. This sample carries under 200,000 clones, around 65% of them seen once, and the ten largest clones take less than 3%. The source of this sequence is a middle-aged woman in good health and CMV-seropositive. The V call is TRBV5-1, the J call TRBJ1-6, with a weak D call TRBD1 (5 bases). The specimen was PBMCs. The CDR3 protein is CASSLGTSNSPLHF. In nucleotides, the CDR3 is TGCGCCAGCAGCTTGGGGACATCGAATTCACCCCTCCACTTT. Combining the CDR3 with reference TRBV5-1 and TRBJ1-6 gives the whole variable domain KAGVTQTPRYLIKTRGQQVTLSCSPISGHRSVSWYQQTPGQGLQFLFEYFSETQRNKGNFPGRFSGRQFSNSRSEMNVSTLELGDSALYLCASSLGTSNSPLHFGNGTRLTVT.